This TCR beta chain emerged from a study of T cell repertoires in cytomegalovirus infection. Overall study: Peptides in the study included HLA-C-restricted and HLA-B-restricted CMV epitopes. The public TCR beta signatures pointed to both CMV infection and matching HLA type.

TCRdb ran MiXCR on the reads and lists one entry per CDR3 protein. The sample has approximately 270,000 distinct CDR3 sequences, 20% to 25% seen once. The germline V gene has CDR1 SEHNR and CDR2 FQNEAQ (reference sequence). This CDR3 spans 15 amino acids. Germline trimming cut 4 bases from V and 9 bases from J; bases unmatched to any gene: 8. This clonotype was seen a few times. Its antigen is not known. The sequences come from cultured PBMCs, collected from culture after CMV antigen stimulation. The rearrangement links TRBV7-9 to TRBJ2-2; 10 bases are a match to TRBD2. This clonotype originated in a human donor in good health (CMV status not recorded). Some clones in this sample may be carry-over from other donors' samples. The CDR3 region has the DNA TGTGCCAGCAGCTGGACGCTAGCGGGAGACAGGGAGCTGTTTTTT. It encodes CASSWTLAGDRELFF.